What follows are 8 T cell receptor beta chains derived from one specimen sequenced in a study of blood T cells in healthy people across ages. Next came a second PCR, run for about 6 to 11 cycles, which used a sample-barcoded 5' primer along with a J-beta primer mix. TCRdb redid the calling of the 5' RACE reads with MiXCR, one entry per CDR3 protein. The sample holds about 1.8 million distinct CDR3 sequences, about 49% seen once. The sample was blood. These receptor sequences come from a woman aged 40 to 49 in good health.

The chain combines TRBV29-1 with TRBJ2-4; unclear D gene. CDR1 is SQVTM, CDR2 ANQGSEA, per germline. V lost 5 bases and J lost 3, with 8 bases in between. The CDR3 consists of 12 residues. CDR3 bases: TGCAGCGTTTTTACCTACAAAAACATTCAGTACTTC. Translating gives CSVFTYKNIQYF.

DNA for the CDR3: TGTGCCAGCAGTTTATCGGGGGCGGCGAGGACCCAGTACTTC. Its translation is CASSLSGAARTQYF. This chain links TRBV28 with TRBJ2-7; D tentatively reads TRBD1 or TRBD2 (6 bases each). The J call could be wrong; TRBJ2-5 is a better fit for the DNA end. The CDR3 is 14 residues long. Looked up from germline, CDR1 is MDHEN and CDR2 is SYDVKM.

This chain uses TRBV10-3 with TRBJ2-4; the D call may be TRBD1 or TRBD2 (6 bases each). Germline V gene lookup returns CDR1 ENHRY and CDR2 SYGVKD. The CDR3 spans 15 residues. Trimming left V 8 bases short and J 0 bases short, with 14 bases between. For the CDR3, the DNA is TGTGCCATCGGGGACACGGGGGAAGCCAAAAACATTCAGTACTTC. Translating gives CAIGDTGEAKNIQYF.

V is TRBV28 and J is TRBJ2-7, with D perhaps matching TRBD2 (5 bases). V was trimmed by 2 bases and J by 6 bases, leaving 11 bases between them. Germline loops: CDR1 MDHEN, CDR2 SYDVKM. There are 13 residues in the CDR3. The CDR3 loop reads CASSLISEREQYF. The CDR3 bases are TGTGCCAGCAGTTTAATTAGCGAGCGCGAGCAGTACTTC.

The rearrangement joins TRBV20-1 to TRBJ2-1; D may be TRBD2 (7 bases). Germline V gene data show CDR1 as DFQATT and CDR2 as SNEGSKA (reference sequence). This CDR3 has 16 residues. The V end lost 5 bases, the J end lost 3 bases, and 20 bases lay between the germline ends. The CDR3 sequence is CSAPPGEGGRYNEQFF. The CDR3 bases are TGCAGTGCTCCCCCTGGCGAGGGGGGGCGCTACAATGAGCAGTTCTTC.

This clonotype was seen only a few times. The genes are TRBV20-1 and TRBJ2-1; 7 nucleotides agree with TRBD2. CDR1 and CDR2 from the germline V gene are DFQATT and SNEGSKA (reference sequence). The CDR3 contains 16 residues. V gave up 3 bases and J gave up 4 bases; unmatched junction bases: 12. CDR3 region: CSASVARAGPYNEQFF. In nucleotides, the CDR3 is TGCAGTGCTAGCGTCGCTCGAGCGGGACCTTACAATGAGCAGTTCTTC.

This clonotype has a handful of counts. The chain is built from TRBV5-5 and TRBJ2-7; 11 bases align to TRBD2. The CDR3 consists of 14 residues. V was clipped by 4 bases and J by 7 bases; unmatched bases: 7. Germline CDR1 is SGHKS and CDR2 is YYEKEE (reference sequence). The CDR3 DNA reads as TGTGCCAGCAGCATAGCGGGGGGGCCCAATGAGCAGTACTTC. Protein: CASSIAGGPNEQYF.

This clonotype was seen only a few times. This chain uses TRBV7-2 with TRBJ2-5; 11 bases are a match to TRBD2. J was trimmed by 4 bases and V by 5 bases; bases with no gene match: 6. The CDR3 is made up of 15 amino acids. CDR1 is SGHTA, CDR2 FQGNSA, per germline. In DNA form, the CDR3 reads TGTGCCAGCAGCATTAGCGGGGGGGGCGCAGAGACCCAGTACTTC. Encoded protein: CASSISGGGAETQYF. The full variable domain, in which reference TRBV7-2 and TRBJ2-5 provide the parts outside the CDR3, is GAGVSQSPSNKVTEKGKDVELRCDPISGHTALYWYRQSLGQGLEFLIYFQGNSAPDKSGLPSDRFSAERTGGSVSTLTIQRTQQEDSAVYLCASSISGGGAETQYFGPGTRLLVL.